The following is a T cell receptor beta chain sequence with its context. Its antigen is unknown. The data stem from a study of T cells after yellow fever vaccination. As for the study in general: Low-cell-number fractions underwent preparation using SMART-Seq v4 Ultra Low Input.

They built TCR cDNA with 5'RACE template switching, a step that put in a universal primer site and UMIs. A single record per CDR3 protein comes from TCRdb applying MiXCR to the 5' RACE reads. The table includes 300,000 to 400,000 distinct CDR3 sequences, about 6% detected once. Study-level findings and limits: Clones from primary vaccination mostly reappeared after the booster (roughly 95% CD4, over 85% CD8). A weaker but faster secondary response was observed, peaking on day 5 versus 15.

This TCR was recovered from a man aged 30-40 years who received the YFV17D yellow fever vaccine. Sequencing was performed on PBMCs, taken 5 days after the yellow fever booster vaccination.

The CDR3 nucleotides are TGTGCCAGCAGCAAGGGACTAGCGGACTACGAGCAGTACTTC. Its translation: CASSKGLADYEQYF. The J gene is TRBJ2-7, the V gene TRBV7-9; 11 positions match TRBD2. This CDR3 is 14 amino acids long. V was clipped by 5 bases and J by 3 bases; unmatched bases: 3. Per the germline V gene, CDR1 is SEHNR and CDR2 is FQNEAQ (reference sequence).